These 19 T cell receptor beta chains originate from one sample sequenced in a study of Ad26.COV2.S vaccination and SARS-CoV-2 variants (dated by TCRdb to about 2021). The library came from the immunoSEQ multiplex PCR assay. TCRdb took this table from immuneACCESS and kept in-frame rearrangements with V and J called. Such tables lack part of the clones; where checked against another copy, unresolved V genes explain under half of the gap, and the rest is unexplained. Recorded for this sample are some 520,000 clones; 87% of them occurred a single time. Around 13% of the sample goes to the ten largest clones. The treatment or condition tag for this specimen amounts to: roughly 18 received Ad26.COV2.S at low or high dose, single or two shots; roughly 5 received placebo; per-sample allocation not given. Repertoires of vaccine and placebo recipients were sequenced from samples taken on day 63 after the first injection.

This sample comprised peripheral blood, obtained in a trial of Ad26.COV2.S vaccine versus placebo. The source is a person between 18 and 65 years old who received the Ad26.COV2.S COVID-19 vaccine or a placebo.

V usage is TRBV5-1 and J usage is TRBJ1-4, with 11 bases matching TRBD1. This CDR3 has 18 amino acids. V trimming: 3 bases; J trimming: 2 bases; junction bases outside the gene matches: 9. Germline V gene sequence: CDR1 SGHRS, CDR2 YFSETQ. DNA of the CDR3: TGCGCCAGCAGCTCTTACCCGGGACAGGGGGAGACTAATGAAAAACTGTTTTTT. Its translation is CASSSYPGQGETNEKLFF.

The chain links TRBV18 to TRBJ1-1; 7 nucleotides align to TRBD1. The CDR3 runs to 17 residues. In germline, CDR1 is KGHSH, CDR2 LQKENI. V lost 1 base, J lost 9 bases, and 17 bases stayed unmatched. Here the CDR3 DNA reads TGTGCCAGCTCACCACTTCTTACCGGGGACAGCCCCGCAAAAGCTTTCTTT. Translation: CASSPLLTGDSPAKAFF. The whole variable domain, remainder taken from reference TRBV18 and TRBJ1-1, is NAGVMQNPRHLVRRRGQEARLRCSPMKGHSHVYWYRQLPEEGLKFMVYLQKENIIDESGMPKERFSAEFPKEGPSILRIQQVVRGDSAAYFCASSPLLTGDSPAKAFFGQGTRLTVV.

The genes are TRBV28 and TRBJ2-7, with 8 bases aligning to TRBD1. The trim removed 3 bases at V and 6 bases at J, leaving 7 bases unmatched. The CDR3 length is 14 residues. Germline V gene data show CDR1 as MDHEN and CDR2 as SYDVKM. The CDR3 sequence: CASSFRGRVFEQYF. CDR3 in DNA: TGTGCCAGCAGTTTCAGGGGGCGGGTTTTCGAGCAGTACTTC.

In this sample, this clone turned up a few times. V and J are TRBV2 and TRBJ2-1; 12 bases are shared with TRBD1. Unmatched junction bases numbered 0, after V lost 6 bases and J lost 0 bases. CDR1 and CDR2 from the germline V gene are SNHLY and FYNNEI. This CDR3 spans 15 amino acids. The CDR3 here is CASRGQGASYNEQFF. The CDR3 region has the DNA TGTGCCAGCAGGGGACAGGGGGCCTCCTACAATGAGCAGTTCTTC. Complete variable domain (other parts from reference TRBV2 and TRBJ2-1): EPEVTQTPSHQVTQMGQEVILRCVPISNHLYFYWYRQILGQKVEFLVSFYNNEISEKSEIFDDQFSVERPDGSNFTLKIRSTKLEDSAMYFCASRGQGASYNEQFFGPGTRLTVL.

This chain links TRBV5-1 with TRBJ1-4; 8 nucleotides line up with TRBD1. Trimming cost V 1 base and J 4 bases; bases outside gene matches: 3. Germline-derived CDR1 and CDR2 are SGHRS and YFSETQ. The CDR3 is 15 amino acids. For the CDR3, the DNA is TGCGCCAGCAGCTTGCAAACAGGGGGTAATGAAAAACTGTTTTTT. The encoded protein is CASSLQTGGNEKLFF. The whole variable domain, remainder taken from reference TRBV5-1 and TRBJ1-4, is KAGVTQTPRYLIKTRGQQVTLSCSPISGHRSVSWYQQTPGQGLQFLFEYFSETQRNKGNFPGRFSGRQFSNSRSEMNVSTLELGDSALYLCASSLQTGGNEKLFFGSGTQLSVL.

The rearrangement joins TRBV19 to TRBJ2-1, with D tentatively TRBD2 (6 bases). Germline CDR1 is LNHDA and CDR2 is SQIVND (reference sequence). The germline V and J ends were trimmed by 8 bases and 7 bases, with 15 bases remaining between them. This CDR3 region has 13 residues. The CDR3, as DNA: TGTGCCAGTCGGGCGGGAACAGGAAATGAGCAGTTCTTC. It specifies CASRAGTGNEQFF. Looking up the rest from reference TRBV19 and TRBJ2-1 gives the full variable domain: DGGITQSPKYLFRKEGQNVTLSCEQNLNHDAMYWYRQDPGQGLRLIYYSQIVNDFQKGDIAEGYSVSREKKESFPLTVTSAQKNPTAFYLCASRAGTGNEQFFGPGTRLTVL.

V gene TRBV6-1 combines with J gene TRBJ1-1, with D hard to call. CDR3 length: 11 amino acids. Looked up from germline, CDR1 is MNHNS and CDR2 is SASEGT. V lost 7 bases and J 4 bases, leaving 7 bases between the germline ends. This chain's CDR3 is CASKQFTEAFF. The CDR3, as DNA: TGTGCCAGCAAACAATTCACTGAAGCTTTCTTT.

The chain uses TRBV4-2 and TRBJ1-1, with D possibly being TRBD1 (6 bases). The CDR3 has 16 residues. The germline V gene encodes CDR1 LGHNA and CDR2 YNFKEQ. The V end was cut by 0 bases, the J end by 0 bases, with 11 bases between. CDR3 region: CASSQETTGLNTEAFF. In nucleotides, the CDR3 is TGTGCCAGCAGCCAAGAAACAACAGGGCTGAACACTGAAGCTTTCTTT.

This chain uses TRBV4-2 with TRBJ1-5; D possibly corresponds to TRBD1 (5 bases). Trimming pared 0 bases from V and 0 bases from J, leaving 6 bases between. From germline, CDR1 is LGHNA and CDR2 YNFKEQ. This CDR3 has 15 amino acids. DNA for the CDR3: TGTGCCAGCAGCCAAGATGGGGGTAGCAATCAGCCCCAGCATTTT. Amino acid sequence: CASSQDGGSNQPQHF.

This clone has more than one count but fewer than ten. The chain employs TRBV11-2 and TRBJ1-1; D is ambiguous. The CDR3 extends over 13 amino acids. Trimming took off 2 bases at V and 7 bases at J, with 11 bases between the two ends. CDR1 SGHAT and CDR2 FQNNGV come from the germline V gene. The chain's CDR3 is CASSLPPQNEAFF. CDR3 nucleotide sequence: TGTGCCAGCAGCTTACCCCCCCAAAATGAAGCTTTCTTT.

The chain has TRBV11-2 and TRBJ2-1, with no clear D. This CDR3 has 14 residues. Germline CDR1 reads SGHAT; CDR2 reads FQNNGV. Trimming removed 1 base from V and 9 bases from J, with 13 bases in between. CDR3: CASSLVPFSGEQFF. In DNA, the CDR3 is TGTGCCAGCAGCTTAGTCCCCTTCAGTGGTGAGCAGTTCTTC.

The rearrangement uses TRBV28 and TRBJ2-7; D might be TRBD2 (5 bases). CDR1 is MDHEN and CDR2 is SYDVKM in the germline V gene. CDR3 length: 15 residues. V lost 5 bases and J lost 4, with 18 bases in between. Written as DNA, the CDR3 is TGTGCCAGCAGTGGAACCTGGGAGAGAAGGTACGAGCAGTACTTC. It translates to CASSGTWERRYEQYF.

This clone was recorded only once. V and J are TRBV11-3 and TRBJ2-2; the D gene could be TRBD1 or TRBD2 (5 bases each). Germline V gene data show CDR1 as SGHNT and CDR2 as YENEEA. The V end lost 1 base, the J end lost 10 bases, and 10 bases lay between the germline ends. The CDR3 has 13 residues. CDR3 bases: TGTGCCAGCAGCTTAGTAGTAGGGACGGAGCTGTTTTTT. Protein product: CASSLVVGTELFF.

A word on this clone: An end of the junction differs from the germline gene, which may be a read error. The chain uses TRBV6-2 or TRBV6-3 and TRBJ2-6; D gene unclear. This CDR3 contains 13 residues. The V gene's germline CDR1 is MNHEY and CDR2 SVGEGT. Here the CDR3 reads CASSNSGANVLTF. The CDR3 region has the DNA TGTGCCAGCAGTAACTCTGGGGCCAACGTCCTGACTTTC.

This clone appeared once. The chain couples TRBV7-6 to TRBJ2-3; D unresolved. CDR1 is SGHVS, CDR2 FNYEAQ, per germline. CDR3 length equals 16 residues. V dropped 5 bases and J dropped 6 bases, with 21 bases sitting between them. The DNA for the CDR3 is TGTGCCAGCAGCCTTACCTCGGATCCAGGTCGGGATACGCAGTATTTT. Translating gives CASSLTSDPGRDTQYF.

This clone showed up just a few times. The V gene is TRBV19, the J gene TRBJ1-3; D is ambiguous. Looked up from germline, CDR1 is LNHDA and CDR2 is SQIVND (reference sequence). This CDR3 has 13 residues. Trimming removed 6 bases at V and 0 bases at J, with 6 bases between. The CDR3 region has the DNA TGTGCCAGTAGGGGAAGCTCTGGAAACACCATATATTTT. Protein sequence: CASRGSSGNTIYF.

This clone appeared a few times. The chain carries TRBV20-1 and TRBJ2-6; no clear D gene. V shed 3 bases and J shed 0 bases, with 18 bases lying between them. Germline V gene lookup returns CDR1 DFQATT and CDR2 SNEGSKA (reference sequence). The CDR3 is 18 amino acids. The CDR3 region is CSASLSVGSSSGANVLTF. CDR3 bases: TGCAGTGCTAGTTTATCGGTCGGATCCAGCTCTGGGGCCAACGTCCTGACTTTC.

This clone was detected a few times. The CDR3 region is CASTLGRGEAFF. In DNA, the CDR3 is TGTGCCAGCACACTGGGGAGGGGTGAAGCTTTCTTT. V and J are TRBV6-5 and TRBJ1-1; D might be TRBD1 (5 bases). V gave up 7 bases and J gave up 7 bases, with 13 bases separating them. Germline-derived CDR1 and CDR2 are MNHEY and SVGAGI. The CDR3 length is 12 residues.

The V gene is TRBV28, the J gene TRBJ2-2, with D tentatively TRBD1 or TRBD2 (5 bases each). The CDR3 extends over 14 amino acids. Trimming cost V 0 bases and J 5 bases, with 7 bases left between them. The V gene's germline CDR1 is MDHEN and CDR2 SYDVKM. CDR3 loop: CASSLWRGTGELFF. The CDR3 bases are TGTGCCAGCAGTTTATGGAGGGGAACCGGGGAGCTGTTTTTT.